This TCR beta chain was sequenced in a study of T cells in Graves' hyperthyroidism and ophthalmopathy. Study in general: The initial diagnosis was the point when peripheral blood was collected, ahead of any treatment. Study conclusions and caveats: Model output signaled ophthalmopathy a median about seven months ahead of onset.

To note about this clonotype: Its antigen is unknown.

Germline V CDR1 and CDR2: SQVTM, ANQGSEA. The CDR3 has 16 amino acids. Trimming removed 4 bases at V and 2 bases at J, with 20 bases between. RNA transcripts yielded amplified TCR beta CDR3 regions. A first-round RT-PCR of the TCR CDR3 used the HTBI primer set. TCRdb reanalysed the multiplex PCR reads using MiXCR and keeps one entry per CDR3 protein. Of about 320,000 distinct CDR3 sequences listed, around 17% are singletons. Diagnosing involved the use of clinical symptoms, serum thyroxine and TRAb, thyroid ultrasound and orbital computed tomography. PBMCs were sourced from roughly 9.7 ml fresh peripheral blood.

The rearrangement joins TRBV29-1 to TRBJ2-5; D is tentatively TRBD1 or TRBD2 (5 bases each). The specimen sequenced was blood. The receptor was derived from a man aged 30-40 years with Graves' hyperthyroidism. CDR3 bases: TGCAGCGTTGGAGGGGCCCGGGGCAAATCACAAGAGACCCAGTACTTC. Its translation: CSVGGARGKSQETQYF.